These 10 T cell receptor beta chains originate from one sample sequenced in a study of cytomegalovirus exposure and HLA in healthy donors. Only in-frame clones appear in the TCRdb table, and some are missing; sequencing was by immunoSEQ multiplex PCR. The table has over 200,000 clones, roughly 84% seen once. Sequenced material: PBMCs. The receptors shown here come from a woman under 30 in good health and CMV-seropositive.

The J gene is TRBJ1-2, the V gene TRBV6-1, with D perhaps TRBD1 (5 bases). There are 15 residues in the CDR3. The V gene lost 0 bases and the J gene lost 5 bases, with 13 bases spanning the gap. Germline loops: CDR1 MNHNS, CDR2 SASEGT. As DNA, the CDR3 is TGTGCCAGCAGTGAAGCGCAGGGCAGGGTGTATGGCTACACCTTC. Protein sequence: CASSEAQGRVYGYTF.

A few counts support this clone. The V gene is TRBV28, the J gene TRBJ1-2; D perhaps matches TRBD1 (6 bases). Germline CDR1 and CDR2: MDHEN and SYDVKM. V was cut by 5 bases and J by 7 bases, with 11 bases left in between. The CDR3 totals 12 residues. Written as DNA, the CDR3 is TGTGCCAGCAGTCCCAGGGGTGGTGGCTACACCTTC. Encoded protein: CASSPRGGGYTF.

The chain links TRBV9 to TRBJ2-1; unclear D gene. The V end lost 4 bases, the J end lost 6 bases, and 17 bases lay between the germline ends. The CDR3 has 15 amino acids. CDR1 and CDR2 from the germline V gene are SGDLS and YYNGEE. This CDR3 is CASSPSQSIANEQFF. In DNA, the CDR3 is TGTGCCAGCAGCCCCAGTCAGTCGATCGCCAATGAGCAGTTCTTC.

The rearrangement joins TRBV6-5 to TRBJ1-1, with unresolved D. V was trimmed by 0 bases and J by 5 bases, leaving 10 bases between them. In germline, CDR1 is MNHEY, CDR2 SVGAGI. CDR3 length: 14 amino acids. The CDR3 DNA reads TGTGCCAGCAGTTACTCGATGCGGGATACTGAAGCTTTCTTT. It translates to CASSYSMRDTEAFF.

The chain is built from TRBV6-6 and TRBJ1-2, with D hard to call. This CDR3 is 11 amino acids long. CDR1 is MNHNY and CDR2 is SVGAGI in the germline V gene (reference sequence). Trimming removed 4 bases at V and 3 bases at J, with 3 bases between. The CDR3 loop reads CASSSDYGYTF. CDR3 DNA: TGTGCCAGCAGTTCTGACTATGGCTACACCTTC.

The rearrangement uses TRBV9 and TRBJ1-1; 8 bases match TRBD1. The junction had 5 bases not matched to a gene; V was cut back by 3 bases and J by 7 bases. There are 13 residues in the CDR3. Germline CDR1 is SGDLS and CDR2 is YYNGEE. The CDR3: CASSADRGLEAFF. DNA for the CDR3: TGTGCCAGCAGCGCAGACAGGGGCCTTGAAGCTTTCTTT. Together with reference TRBV9 and TRBJ1-1, the CDR3 gives the full variable domain: DSGVTQTPKHLITATGQRVTLRCSPRSGDLSVYWYQQSLDQGLQFLIQYYNGEERAKGNILERFSAQQFPDLHSELNLSSLELGDSALYFCASSADRGLEAFFGQGTRLTVV.

This clone was observed a handful of times. The chain combines TRBV6-6 with TRBJ2-7, with 9 bases identical to TRBD1. The CDR3 is 13 residues long. V gave up 8 bases and J gave up 4 bases; unmatched junction bases: 6. Per germline, CDR1 MNHNY and CDR2 SVGAGI (reference sequence). The CDR3 coding sequence is TGTGCCAGCCGGGACAGGGAGGCTTACGAGCAGTACTTC. Protein sequence: CASRDREAYEQYF.

This clone occurred once. The chain uses TRBV5-1 and TRBJ2-3; no reliable D call. The CDR3 length is 14 residues. The germline V gene encodes CDR1 SGHRS and CDR2 YFSETQ. V lost 0 bases and J 4 bases, leaving 9 bases between the germline ends. CDR3 sequence reads: CASSLGSSADTQYF. In nucleotides, the CDR3 is TGCGCCAGCAGCTTGGGTAGTTCCGCAGATACGCAGTATTTT. Based on the CDR3 plus reference TRBV5-1 and TRBJ2-3, the full variable domain is KAGVTQTPRYLIKTRGQQVTLSCSPISGHRSVSWYQQTPGQGLQFLFEYFSETQRNKGNFPGRFSGRQFSNSRSEMNVSTLELGDSALYLCASSLGSSADTQYFGPGTRLTVL.

This rearrangement joins TRBV5-4 to TRBJ2-7, with 10 nucleotides matching TRBD2. In germline, CDR1 is SGHNT, CDR2 YYREEE (reference sequence). V trimming: 5 bases; J trimming: 5 bases; junction bases outside the gene matches: 7. The CDR3 sequence is 14 residues long. CDR3 amino acids: CASRKREGVDEQYF. CDR3 sequence (DNA): TGTGCCAGCAGAAAGCGGGAGGGCGTGGACGAGCAGTACTTC.

The CDR3 DNA sequence: TGTGCCAGCAGACTTCTCCAGGGTTCTCAGGACACTGAAGCTTTCTTT. This sequence encodes CASRLLQGSQDTEAFF. This rearrangement joins TRBV28 to TRBJ1-1; TRBD1 might be the D (5 bases). Germline values: CDR1 MDHEN, CDR2 SYDVKM. CDR3 size: 16 residues. The V end lost 6 bases, the J end lost 3 bases, and 20 bases lay between the germline ends. The full variable domain, with the rest looked up from reference TRBV28 and TRBJ1-1, is DVKVTQSSRYLVKRTGEKVFLECVQDMDHENMFWYRQDPGLGLRLIYFSYDVKMKEKGDIPEGYSVSREKKERFSLILESASTNQTSMYLCASRLLQGSQDTEAFFGQGTRLTVV.